A single sample is the source of the 13 T cell receptor beta chains below, sequenced in a study of T cells in Graves' hyperthyroidism and ophthalmopathy. It was RNA transcripts that yielded the amplified TCR beta CDR3 regions. RT-PCR in the first round (using the HTBI primer set) targeted the TCR CDR3. From the multiplex PCR reads, TCRdb called clonotypes with MiXCR, one entry per CDR3 protein. The data hold 220,000 or so distinct CDR3 sequences, with about a sixth observed a single time. Sequencing used blood. These receptors were taken from a young woman with Graves' ophthalmopathy.

This clonotype was counted at least ten times. J is TRBJ2-7 and V is TRBV13; the match to TRBD2 covers 7 bases. The germline CDR1 and CDR2 sequences are PRHDT and FYEKMQ (reference sequence). This CDR3 contains 14 residues. Germline trimming cut 3 bases from V and 6 bases from J; bases unmatched to any gene: 8. The CDR3 sequence is CASSFRGRGLEQYF. DNA of the CDR3: TGTGCCAGCAGCTTCCGCGGGAGAGGCCTCGAGCAGTACTTC.

This clonotype was seen more than once but under ten times. The junction departs from germline at one end; a sequencing error may be responsible. The chain links TRBV12-3 or TRBV12-4 to TRBJ2-1, with a tentative D call TRBD2 (5 bases). The CDR3 is 12 residues long. CDR3 loop: CASSFDAGGQLF. In DNA, the CDR3 is TGTGCCAGCAGTTTTGATGCCGGCGGGCAGCTCTTC.

Ten or more counts support this clonotype. This chain uses TRBV20-1 with TRBJ2-3; D uncertain. This CDR3 has 14 residues. Germline CDR1 and CDR2: DFQATT and SNEGSKA (reference sequence). V was trimmed by 3 bases and J by 6 bases, leaving 16 bases between them. Here the CDR3 DNA reads TGCAGTGCTAGCTCCCCCCTTCTAAGGGATACGCAGTATTTT. As protein: CSASSPLLRDTQYF.

The gene calls are TRBV28 and TRBJ1-5; tentatively, D is TRBD1 (5 bases). This CDR3 contains 18 residues. Germline values: CDR1 MDHEN, CDR2 SYDVKM. The V and J ends lost 4 bases and 0 bases respectively, with 19 bases between them. This CDR3 reads CASSSLGSGQYSNQPQHF. CDR3 nucleotides: TGTGCCAGCAGTTCTCTCGGGTCAGGGCAGTATAGCAATCAGCCCCAGCATTTT.

This clonotype has at least ten counts. J is TRBJ1-2 and V is TRBV27; 9 bases line up with TRBD1. The germline V gene has CDR1 MNHEY and CDR2 SMNVEV (reference sequence). The V segment lost 2 bases and the J segment 1 base; nucleotides outside the gene matches: 2. The CDR3 length is 15 residues. CDR3: CASSLRGQGNYGYTF. CDR3 nucleotide sequence: TGTGCCAGCAGTTTACGGGGACAGGGTAACTATGGCTACACCTTC.

This clonotype was recorded at least ten times. The rearrangement uses TRBV28 and TRBJ2-3; 15 positions match TRBD2. V was pared by 3 bases and J by 4 bases, with 17 bases of the junction left unmatched. The CDR3 sequence is 21 residues long. In germline, CDR1 is MDHEN, CDR2 SYDVKM. CDR3 DNA sequence: TGTGCCAGCAGTTTGGAGCCGGGACTAGCGGGAGGCGGATCATTAGCAGATACGCAGTATTTT. Its translation is CASSLEPGLAGGGSLADTQYF.

This clonotype was recorded many times. The chain couples TRBV29-1 to TRBJ1-2, with D possibly TRBD1 on 6 matching bases. Between the trimmed V and J ends, which lost 5 bases and 7 bases, there was a span of 8 bases. From germline, CDR1 is SQVTM and CDR2 ANQGSEA. There are 10 residues in the CDR3. The CDR3 DNA reads TGCAGCGTTAGGACAGCTGGCTACACCTTC. Protein: CSVRTAGYTF.

On this clonotype itself: The junction differs from germline at one of its ends, possibly a read error. The chain uses TRBV4-3 and TRBJ2-1; a weak D match, TRBD2 (6 bases). The CDR3 totals 19 residues. Germline V lookup: CDR1 LGHNA, CDR2 YSLEER. Here the CDR3 reads CAGSQDLGLARSSYNEQFF. CDR3 nucleotide sequence: TGCGCCGGCAGCCAAGATCTCGGGCTAGCGAGGAGCTCCTACAATGAGCAGTTCTTC.

This clonotype has ten or more counts. The chain uses TRBV6-1 and TRBJ2-7; no firm D call. CDR1 and CDR2 from the germline V gene are MNHNS and SASEGT. Trimming took off 8 bases at V and 3 bases at J, with 8 bases between the two ends. The CDR3 spans 11 residues. DNA for the CDR3: TGTGCCAGCTCGGCCGGCTACGAGCAGTACTTC. It encodes CASSAGYEQYF.

This clonotype was counted a few times. The rearrangement uses TRBV6-4 and TRBJ2-3; perhaps TRBD2 as D (6 bases). Germline CDR1 reads MRHNA; CDR2 reads SNTAGT. The CDR3 length is 15 residues. V lost 3 bases and J lost 3, with 13 bases in between. The CDR3: CASSEGWGGTDTQYF. The CDR3 nucleotides read TGTGCCAGCAGTGAAGGCTGGGGAGGAACAGATACGCAGTATTTT.

The table lists this clonotype with many counts. The chain employs TRBV6-1 and TRBJ2-2, with D unresolved. V was trimmed by 6 bases and J by 1 base, leaving 9 bases between them. Germline CDR1 MNHNS, CDR2 SASEGT. The CDR3 sequence is 14 residues long. The CDR3 DNA follows: TGTGCCAGCAGGCCGCCTGGGAACACCGGGGAGCTGTTTTTT. Amino acid sequence: CASRPPGNTGELFF.

In this sample, this clonotype turned up many times. V usage is TRBV18 and J usage is TRBJ2-5, with unresolved D. The CDR3 spans 12 residues. Germline values: CDR1 KGHSH, CDR2 LQKENI. V lost 3 bases, J lost 2 bases, and 4 bases lay in between. The chain's CDR3 is CASSPGQETQYF. The CDR3 coding sequence is TGTGCCAGCTCACCGGGGCAAGAGACCCAGTACTTC.

This clonotype was seen repeatedly, ten times or more. The rearrangement joins TRBV7-9 to TRBJ2-7, with 10 bases lining up with TRBD1. The ends lost 3 bases at V and 2 bases at J; junction bases unmatched: 10. CDR3 length equals 17 residues. CDR1 and CDR2 from the germline V gene are SEHNR and FQNEAQ (reference sequence). The CDR3 region is CASSFVGTGVIPYEQYF. CDR3 nucleotides: TGTGCCAGCAGCTTTGTGGGGACAGGGGTTATCCCCTACGAGCAGTACTTC.